This is a list of T cell receptor beta chains from one sample in a study of cytomegalovirus exposure and HLA in healthy donors. TCRdb keeps only in-frame clones here, not all; method: immunoSEQ multiplex PCR. Of some 120,000 clones listed, approximately 95% are singletons. The sample comprised PBMCs. Receptors originate from a man between 18 and 29 years old in good health and CMV-seronegative. CDR3s include the opening cysteine and the closing phenylalanine or tryptophan. The D gene is left open where the match is weak. Size is stated for part of the rows, as once, few or many counts, or as a class when the clone is expanded.

J	size	V	D	DNA	CDR3
TRBJ1-2	.	TRBV28	.	TGTGCCAGCACACTATCCAGCTATGGCTACACCTTC	CASTLSSYGYTF
TRBJ2-7	.	TRBV5-1	.	TGCGCCAGCAGCTTGGTAGGGGGACTATCTAACGAGCAGTACTTC	CASSLVGGLSNEQYF
TRBJ1-1	.	TRBV28	.	TGTGCCAGCCAGACCGGGCAGGGGTGGGTGGGCACTGAAGCTTTCTTT	CASQTGQGWVGTEAFF
TRBJ2-2	.	TRBV27	TRBD1	TGTGCCAGCAACCCCACAGGGGGCCACGGGGAGCTGTTTTTT	CASNPTGGHGELFF
TRBJ1-4	.	TRBV5-1	.	TGCGCCAGCAGCTTGGAGGGGCGAAAAGAAAAACTGTTTTTT	CASSLEGRKEKLFF
TRBJ1-2	.	TRBV21-1	.	TGTGCCAGCCATTATGGCTACACCTTC	CASHYGYTF
TRBJ2-1	.	TRBV7-3	TRBD2	TGTGCCAGCAGCTCACAACCGGGACTAGCGGGGTACAATGAGCAGTTCTTC	CASSSQPGLAGYNEQFF
TRBJ2-7	.	TRBV30	TRBD1	TGTGCCGGACAGGGGGCGTACGAGCAGTACTTC	CAGQGAYEQYF
TRBJ2-4	.	TRBV28	TRBD2	TGTGCCAGCAGTTTATCCTATCGGGGAGGGCTTAGGGGCATTCAGTACTTC	CASSLSYRGGLRGIQYF
TRBJ2-3	once	TRBV28	.	TGTGCCAGCAGTATAACAGGGATTTCTCAGTATTTT	CASSITGISQYF
TRBJ1-2	.	TRBV7-9	.	TGTGCCAGCAGCTTAGAGGGCGGGTTTTATAACTATGGCTACACCTTC	CASSLEGGFYNYGYTF
TRBJ1-2	.	TRBV30	.	TGTGCCTGGAGTTCAGGGGTTACTGGCTACACCTTC	CAWSSGVTGYTF
TRBJ1-1	once	TRBV9	.	TGTGCCAGCAGGGGTGGGGCGAACACTGAAGCTTTCTTT	CASRGGANTEAFF
TRBJ2-7	.	TRBV14	TRBD2	TGTGCCAGCAGCCGCGGACTAGCGGGAGAAAAGGAGCAGTACTTC	CASSRGLAGEKEQYF
TRBJ2-1	.	TRBV29-1	TRBD2	TGCAGCGGGGGACTAGCGGGATACAATGAGCAGTTCTTC	CSGGLAGYNEQFF
TRBJ1-1	.	TRBV28	.	TGTGCCAGCAGTTTGGGGCAGATGAACACTGAAGCTTTCTTT	CASSLGQMNTEAFF
TRBJ2-7	.	TRBV7-3	TRBD1	TGTGCCAGCAGCTGGGGACAGGGCTCCCACGAGCAGTACTTC	CASSWGQGSHEQYF
TRBJ2-2	.	TRBV6-6	TRBD1	TGTGCCAGCAGGGATGGACAGGGGAGGGCCGGGGAGCTGTTTTTT	CASRDGQGRAGELFF
TRBJ2-7	.	TRBV30	.	TGTGCCTGGAGTGTTGGGGGGTACGAGCAGTACTTC	CAWSVGGYEQYF
TRBJ2-7	.	TRBV6-5	.	TGTGCCAGCAGTTACTCGGGGAGATCACACGAGCAGTACTTC	CASSYSGRSHEQYF
TRBJ2-7	.	TRBV27	TRBD1	TGTGCCAGCAGTATCCGGACAGGCTCCTACGAGCAGTACTTC	CASSIRTGSYEQYF
TRBJ2-3	.	TRBV7-3	.	TGTGCCAGCAGCTTAAGCGGTAGCCCCCATACGCAGTATTTT	CASSLSGSPHTQYF
TRBJ2-7	.	TRBV18	TRBD1	TGTGCCAGCTCACCGCCGGGACAGAGATCCTACGAGCAGTACTTC	CASSPPGQRSYEQYF
TRBJ2-1	.	TRBV19	TRBD2	TGTGCCAGTAGTAGGGCGGGAGGGTCGAGCAATGAGCAGTTCTTC	CASSRAGGSSNEQFF
TRBJ2-2	.	TRBV6-5	.	TGTGCCAGCAGCCTGACTAGTCTCCCCCGGGAGCTGTTTTTT	CASSLTSLPRELFF
TRBJ2-3	once	TRBV7-2	.	TGTGCCAGCAGCTTACTAGCGATGGGAGATACGCAGTATTTT	CASSLLAMGDTQYF